What follows are 6 T cell receptor beta chains derived from one specimen sequenced in a study of CD8 T cells in ankylosing spondylitis. Findings and limits, study-wide: A motif of roughly 8 highly homologous TCR beta variants was seen as apparently characteristic of ankylosing spondylitis blood.

No antigen has been assigned to these receptors. TCRdb processed the 5' RACE reads anew with MiXCR; each CDR3 protein has one entry. The sample holds 700,000 or so distinct CDR3 sequences; around 17% are singletons and the top ten take under 20%. Sequencing was performed on blood, either unsorted or a sorted T cell fraction (not recorded which). The receptors shown here come from a male donor with ankylosing spondylitis.

The chain employs TRBV3-1 and TRBJ2-7; D is undetermined. The CDR3 is made up of 13 amino acids. Trimming took off 6 bases at V and 2 bases at J, with 11 bases between the two ends. CDR1 and CDR2 from the germline V gene are LGHDT and YNNKEL (reference sequence). The CDR3 region is CASRLLGTYEQYF. CDR3 DNA sequence: TGTGCCAGCAGACTGTTGGGAACCTACGAGCAGTACTTC.

This chain connects TRBV20-1 to TRBJ1-6; D remains ambiguous. Germline CDR1 reads DFQATT; CDR2 reads SNEGSKA (reference sequence). The CDR3 spans 13 residues. With 5 bases removed from V and 6 bases from J, the gap between germline ends came to 11 bases. The DNA of the CDR3 is TGCAGTGCTTTGGTGGGCTTTAATTCACCCCTCCACTTT. Residues: CSALVGFNSPLHF.

Worth noting for this clonotype: Germline is not matched at one junction end, which may reflect a read error. The CDR3 is CSARGLDTEVFF. The CDR3, as DNA: TGCAGTGCTAGGGGGCTTGACACTGAAGTTTTCTTT. J is TRBJ1-1 and V is TRBV20-1; TRBD1 might be the D (5 bases). The length of the CDR3 is 12 residues. Looked up from germline, CDR1 is DFQATT and CDR2 is SNEGSKA (reference sequence).

At least ten counts were recorded for this clonotype. The chain couples TRBV7-8 to TRBJ2-7; D not resolved. V was shortened by 2 bases and J by 3 bases, with 8 bases between the two germline ends. Germline values: CDR1 SGHVS, CDR2 FQNEAQ. CDR3 size: 13 residues. The CDR3 loop reads CASSLLESYEQYF. For the CDR3, the DNA is TGTGCCAGCAGCTTATTGGAGAGCTACGAGCAGTACTTC.

There are a few counts of this clonotype. The gene calls are TRBV11-2 and TRBJ2-7; D is possibly TRBD1 (6 bases). The germline CDR1 and CDR2 sequences are SGHAT and FQNNGV. Trimming shortened V by 5 bases and J by 3 bases, and 14 bases separated the two germline ends. There are 14 residues in the CDR3. CDR3 amino acids: CASSAYGTRYEQYF. The CDR3 nucleotides are TGTGCCAGCAGCGCGTACGGGACACGCTACGAGCAGTACTTC. Variable domain in full (rest from reference TRBV11-2 and TRBJ2-7): EAGVAQSPRYKIIEKRQSVAFWCNPISGHATLYWYQQILGQGPKLLIQFQNNGVVDDSQLPKDRFSAERLKGVDSTLKIQPAKLEDSAVYLCASSAYGTRYEQYFGPGTRLTVT.

The genes are TRBV7-9 and TRBJ2-7; D gene uncertain. In germline, CDR1 is SEHNR, CDR2 FQNEAQ (reference sequence). This CDR3 has 14 amino acids. The germline V and J ends were trimmed by 4 bases and 0 bases, with 10 bases remaining between them. CDR3 DNA: TGTGCCAGCAGCTCCTCCTCGGGCTCCTACGAGCAGTACTTC. It yields the protein CASSSSSGSYEQYF.